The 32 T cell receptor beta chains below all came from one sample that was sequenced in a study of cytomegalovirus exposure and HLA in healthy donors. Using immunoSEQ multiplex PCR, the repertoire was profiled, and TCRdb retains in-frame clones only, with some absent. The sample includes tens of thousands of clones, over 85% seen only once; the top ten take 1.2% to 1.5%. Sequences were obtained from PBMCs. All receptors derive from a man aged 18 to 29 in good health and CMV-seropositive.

CDR3 coding DNA: TGTGCCAGCAGTGAAGAAAGGGGATATAATTCACCCCTCCACTTT. Encoded protein: CASSEERGYNSPLHF. The chain is built from TRBV2 and TRBJ1-6; possibly TRBD1 for D (5 bases). Germline CDR1 reads SNHLY; CDR2 reads FYNNEI. The length of the CDR3 is 15 residues. V was cut by 1 base and J by 4 bases, with 8 bases left in between. The full variable domain, in which reference TRBV2 and TRBJ1-6 provide the parts outside the CDR3, is EPEVTQTPSHQVTQMGQEVILRCVPISNHLYFYWYRQILGQKVEFLVSFYNNEISEKSEIFDDQFSVERPDGSNFTLKIRSTKLEDSAMYFCASSEERGYNSPLHFGNGTRLTVT.

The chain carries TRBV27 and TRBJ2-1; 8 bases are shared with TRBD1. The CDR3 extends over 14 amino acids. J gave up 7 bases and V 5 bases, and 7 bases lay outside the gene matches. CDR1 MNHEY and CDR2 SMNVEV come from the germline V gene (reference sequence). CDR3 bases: TGTGCCAGCAGTGGACAGGGACTTACGAATGAGCAGTTCTTC. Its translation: CASSGQGLTNEQFF.

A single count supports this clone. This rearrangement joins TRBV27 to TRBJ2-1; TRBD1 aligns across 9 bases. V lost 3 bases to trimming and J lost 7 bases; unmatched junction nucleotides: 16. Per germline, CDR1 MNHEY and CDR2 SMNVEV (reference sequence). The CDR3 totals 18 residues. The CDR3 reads CASSLGFVGQGFQNEQFF. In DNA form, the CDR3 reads TGTGCCAGCAGTTTGGGTTTTGTAGGACAGGGGTTCCAAAATGAGCAGTTCTTC.

The CDR3, as DNA: TGTGCCAGCACCCTGGCGGGGTGGTGGGAGACCCAGTACTTC. Protein product: CASTLAGWWETQYF. The gene calls are TRBV2 and TRBJ2-5, with D possibly being TRBD2 (6 bases). Germline CDR1 SNHLY, CDR2 FYNNEI. The CDR3 sequence is 14 residues long. Trimming removed 7 bases from V and 5 bases from J, with 17 bases in between.

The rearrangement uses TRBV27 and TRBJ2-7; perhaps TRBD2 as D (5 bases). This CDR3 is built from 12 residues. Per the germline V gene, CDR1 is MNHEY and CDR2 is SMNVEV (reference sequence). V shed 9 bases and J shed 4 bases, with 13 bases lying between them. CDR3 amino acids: CASPRELYEQYF. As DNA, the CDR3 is TGTGCCAGTCCTAGGGAGCTTTACGAGCAGTACTTC.

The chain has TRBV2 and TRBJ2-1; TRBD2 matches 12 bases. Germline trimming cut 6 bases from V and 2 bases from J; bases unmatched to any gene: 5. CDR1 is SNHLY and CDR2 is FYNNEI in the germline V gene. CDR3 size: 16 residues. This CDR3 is CASSYTSGRPYNEQFF. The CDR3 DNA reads TGTGCCAGCAGCTATACTAGCGGGAGGCCCTACAATGAGCAGTTCTTC.

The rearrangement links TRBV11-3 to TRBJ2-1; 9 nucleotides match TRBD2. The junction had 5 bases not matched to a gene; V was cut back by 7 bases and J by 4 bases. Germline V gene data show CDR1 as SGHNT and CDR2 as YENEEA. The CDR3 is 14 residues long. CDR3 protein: CASMLAGIYNEQFF. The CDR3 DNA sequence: TGTGCCAGCATGCTAGCGGGAATTTACAATGAGCAGTTCTTC.

The CDR3 region is CASRGTSGTYEQYF. CDR3 nucleotides: TGTGCCAGTAGGGGGACTAGCGGTACCTACGAGCAGTACTTC. The chain employs TRBV19 and TRBJ2-7; 11 bases line up with TRBD2. Germline V gene sequence: CDR1 LNHDA, CDR2 SQIVND (reference sequence). The CDR3 consists of 14 residues. J gave up 2 bases and V 6 bases, and 3 bases lay outside the gene matches.

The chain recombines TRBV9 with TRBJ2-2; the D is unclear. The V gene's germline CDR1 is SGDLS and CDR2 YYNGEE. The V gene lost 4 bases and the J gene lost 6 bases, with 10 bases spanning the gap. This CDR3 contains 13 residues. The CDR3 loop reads CASSPSPSGELFF. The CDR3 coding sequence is TGTGCCAGCAGCCCATCCCCATCCGGGGAGCTGTTTTTT.

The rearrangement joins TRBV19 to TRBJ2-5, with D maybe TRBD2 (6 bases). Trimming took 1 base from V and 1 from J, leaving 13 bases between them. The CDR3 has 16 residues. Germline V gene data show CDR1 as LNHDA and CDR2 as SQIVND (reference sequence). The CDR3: CASSIASRGLQETQYF. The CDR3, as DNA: TGTGCCAGTAGTATAGCTAGTAGGGGACTCCAAGAGACCCAGTACTTC.

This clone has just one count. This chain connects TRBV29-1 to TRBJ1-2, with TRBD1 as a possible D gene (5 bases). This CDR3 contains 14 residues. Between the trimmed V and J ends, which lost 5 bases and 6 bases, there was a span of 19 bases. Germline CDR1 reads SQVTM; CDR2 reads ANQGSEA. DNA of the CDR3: TGCAGCGTTCTGCGGACATCCAATTCCCATGGCTACACCTTC. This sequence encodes CSVLRTSNSHGYTF.

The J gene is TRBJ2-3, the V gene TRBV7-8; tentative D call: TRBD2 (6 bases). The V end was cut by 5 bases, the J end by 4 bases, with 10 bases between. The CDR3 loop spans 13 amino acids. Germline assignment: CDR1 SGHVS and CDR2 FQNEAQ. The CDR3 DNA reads TGTGCCAGCAGCATGACTAGGCCAGATACGCAGTATTTT. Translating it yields CASSMTRPDTQYF.

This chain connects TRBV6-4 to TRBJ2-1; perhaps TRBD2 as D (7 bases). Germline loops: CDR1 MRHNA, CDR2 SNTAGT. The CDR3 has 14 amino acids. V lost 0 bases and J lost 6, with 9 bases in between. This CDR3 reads CASSDSGGRNEQFF. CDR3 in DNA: TGTGCCAGCAGTGACTCCGGGGGGCGCAATGAGCAGTTCTTC.

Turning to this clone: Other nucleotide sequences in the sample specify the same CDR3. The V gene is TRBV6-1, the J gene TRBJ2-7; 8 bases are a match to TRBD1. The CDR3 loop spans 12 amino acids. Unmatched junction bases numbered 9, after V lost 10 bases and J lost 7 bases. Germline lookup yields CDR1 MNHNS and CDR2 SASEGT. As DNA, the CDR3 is TGTGCCACCCAGGGACAGGTCTATGAGCAGTACTTC. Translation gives CATQGQVYEQYF.

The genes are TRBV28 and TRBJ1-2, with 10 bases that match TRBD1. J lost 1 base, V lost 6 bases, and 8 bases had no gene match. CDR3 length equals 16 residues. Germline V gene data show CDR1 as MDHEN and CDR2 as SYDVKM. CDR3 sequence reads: CASRQGTGALNYGYTF. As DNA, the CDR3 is TGTGCCAGCAGACAAGGGACAGGGGCCCTTAACTATGGCTACACCTTC.

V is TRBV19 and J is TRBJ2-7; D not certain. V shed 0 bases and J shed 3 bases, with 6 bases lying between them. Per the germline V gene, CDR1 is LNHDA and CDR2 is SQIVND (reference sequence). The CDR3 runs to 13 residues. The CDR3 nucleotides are TGTGCCAGTAGTATAGACGTCAGCTACGAGCAGTACTTC. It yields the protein CASSIDVSYEQYF. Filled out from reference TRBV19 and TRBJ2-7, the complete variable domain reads DGGITQSPKYLFRKEGQNVTLSCEQNLNHDAMYWYRQDPGQGLRLIYYSQIVNDFQKGDIAEGYSVSREKKESFPLTVTSAQKNPTAFYLCASSIDVSYEQYFGPGTRLTVT.

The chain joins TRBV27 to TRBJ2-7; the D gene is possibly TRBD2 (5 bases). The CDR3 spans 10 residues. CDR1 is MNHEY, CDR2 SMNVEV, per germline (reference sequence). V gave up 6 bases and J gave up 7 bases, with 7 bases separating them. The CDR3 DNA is TGTGCCAGCAGACCGGGGGAGCAGTACTTC. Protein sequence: CASRPGEQYF.

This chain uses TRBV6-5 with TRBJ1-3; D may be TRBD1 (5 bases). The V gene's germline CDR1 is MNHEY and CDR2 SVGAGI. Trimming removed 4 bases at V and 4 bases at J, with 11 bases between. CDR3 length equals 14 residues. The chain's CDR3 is CASSFGQGGNTIYF. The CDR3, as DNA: TGTGCCAGCAGTTTCGGTCAGGGAGGAAACACCATATATTTT.

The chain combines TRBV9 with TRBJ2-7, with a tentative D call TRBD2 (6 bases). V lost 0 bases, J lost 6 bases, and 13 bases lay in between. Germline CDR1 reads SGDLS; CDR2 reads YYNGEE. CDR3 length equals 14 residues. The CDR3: CASSVGDRGSEQYF. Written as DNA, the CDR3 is TGTGCCAGCAGCGTAGGCGATCGGGGGAGCGAGCAGTACTTC.

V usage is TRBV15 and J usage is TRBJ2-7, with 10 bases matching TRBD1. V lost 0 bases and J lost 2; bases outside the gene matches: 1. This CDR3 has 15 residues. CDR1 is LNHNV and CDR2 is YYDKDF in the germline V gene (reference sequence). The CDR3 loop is CATSREGTGAYEQYF. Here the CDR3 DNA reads TGTGCCACCAGCAGAGAAGGGACAGGGGCCTACGAGCAGTACTTC.

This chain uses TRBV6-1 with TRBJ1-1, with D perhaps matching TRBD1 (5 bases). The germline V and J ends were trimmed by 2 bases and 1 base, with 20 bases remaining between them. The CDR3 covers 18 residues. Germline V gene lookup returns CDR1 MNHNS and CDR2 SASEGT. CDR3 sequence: CASSEFGWAGGWNTEAFF. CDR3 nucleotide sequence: TGTGCCAGCAGTGAATTTGGGTGGGCCGGGGGTTGGAACACTGAAGCTTTCTTT.

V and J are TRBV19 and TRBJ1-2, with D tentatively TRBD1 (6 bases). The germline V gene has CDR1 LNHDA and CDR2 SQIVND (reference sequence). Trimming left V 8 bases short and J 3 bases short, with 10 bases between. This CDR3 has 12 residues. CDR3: CASGGADYGYTF. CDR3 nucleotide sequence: TGTGCCAGTGGGGGGGCGGACTATGGCTACACCTTC.

CDR3 nucleotides: TGTGCCAGCTCACCACTAGAGACAGGGAAAAACGAGCAGTACTTC. Encoded protein: CASSPLETGKNEQYF. This chain connects TRBV18 to TRBJ2-7; 7 nucleotides align to TRBD1. CDR3 length: 15 amino acids. Germline-derived CDR1 and CDR2 are KGHSH and LQKENI. J gave up 5 bases and V 1 base, and 8 bases lay outside the gene matches.

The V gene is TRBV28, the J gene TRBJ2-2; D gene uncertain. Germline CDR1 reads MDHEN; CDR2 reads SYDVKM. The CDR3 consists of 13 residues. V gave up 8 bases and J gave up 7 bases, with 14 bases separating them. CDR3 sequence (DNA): TGTGCCAGCCGCCCCCCGTCGGGCGGGGAGCTGTTTTTT. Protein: CASRPPSGGELFF.

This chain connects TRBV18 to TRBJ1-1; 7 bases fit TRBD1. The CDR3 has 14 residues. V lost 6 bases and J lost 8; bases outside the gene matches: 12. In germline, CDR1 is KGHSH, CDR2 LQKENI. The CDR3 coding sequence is TGTGCCAGCTCGCCCGGACAGGTGTCTAAAGAAGCTTTCTTT. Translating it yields CASSPGQVSKEAFF.

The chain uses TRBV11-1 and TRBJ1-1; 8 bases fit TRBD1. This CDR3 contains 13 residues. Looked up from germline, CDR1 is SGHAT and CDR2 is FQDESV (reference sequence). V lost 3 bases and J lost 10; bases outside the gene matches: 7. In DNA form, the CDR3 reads TGTGCCAGCAGCTTCGACAGGGGAGGAAGAGCTTTCTTT. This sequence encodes CASSFDRGGRAFF.

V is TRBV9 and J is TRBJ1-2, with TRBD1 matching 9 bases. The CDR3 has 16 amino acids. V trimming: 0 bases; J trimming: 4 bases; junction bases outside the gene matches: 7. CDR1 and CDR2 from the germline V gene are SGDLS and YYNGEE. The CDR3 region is CASSVALDRGAYGYTF. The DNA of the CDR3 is TGTGCCAGCAGCGTAGCCCTGGACAGGGGCGCCTATGGCTACACCTTC.

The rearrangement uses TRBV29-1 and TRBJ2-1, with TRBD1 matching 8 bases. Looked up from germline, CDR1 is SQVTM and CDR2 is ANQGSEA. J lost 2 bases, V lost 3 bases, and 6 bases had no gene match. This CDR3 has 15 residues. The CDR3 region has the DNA TGCAGCGTTGATAGTCCGGACAGGGCCTACAATGAGCAGTTCTTC. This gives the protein CSVDSPDRAYNEQFF.

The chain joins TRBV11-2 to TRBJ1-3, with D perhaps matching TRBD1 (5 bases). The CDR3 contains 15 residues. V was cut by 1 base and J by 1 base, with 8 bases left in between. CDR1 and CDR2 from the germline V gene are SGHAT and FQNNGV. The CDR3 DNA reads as TGTGCCAGCAGCTTAGTCCAGGGTTCTGGAAACACCATATATTTT. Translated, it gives CASSLVQGSGNTIYF.

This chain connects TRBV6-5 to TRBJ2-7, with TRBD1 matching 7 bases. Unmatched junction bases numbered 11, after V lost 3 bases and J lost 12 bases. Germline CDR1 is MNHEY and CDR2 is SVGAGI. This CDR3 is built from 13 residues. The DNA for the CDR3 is TGTGCCAGCAGTTATTACGTGGACAGGCTCCTGTACTTC. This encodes CASSYYVDRLLYF.

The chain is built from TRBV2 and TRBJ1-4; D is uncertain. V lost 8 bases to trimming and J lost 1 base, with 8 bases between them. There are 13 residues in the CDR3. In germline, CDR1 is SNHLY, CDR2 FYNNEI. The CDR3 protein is CASLIRTNEKLFF. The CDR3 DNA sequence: TGTGCCAGCCTAATTAGAACTAATGAAAAACTGTTTTTT.

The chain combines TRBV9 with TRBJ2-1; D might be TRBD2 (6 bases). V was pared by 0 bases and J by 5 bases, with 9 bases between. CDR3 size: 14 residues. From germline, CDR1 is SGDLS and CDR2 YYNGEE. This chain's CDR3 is CASSVEAGNNEQFF. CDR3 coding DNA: TGTGCCAGCAGCGTAGAAGCGGGCAACAATGAGCAGTTCTTC. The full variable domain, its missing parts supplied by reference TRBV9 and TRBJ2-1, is DSGVTQTPKHLITATGQRVTLRCSPRSGDLSVYWYQQSLDQGLQFLIQYYNGEERAKGNILERFSAQQFPDLHSELNLSSLELGDSALYFCASSVEAGNNEQFFGPGTRLTVL.